This section outlines one T cell receptor (beta chain) sequence together with its context. The V and J ends lost 4 bases and 6 bases respectively, with 13 bases between them. Germline-derived CDR1 and CDR2 are SGDLS and YYNGEE. The CDR3 sequence is 13 residues long. The sample is drawn from a study of blood T cell repertoires in COVID-19. On the study more broadly: The samples span acute and convalescent COVID-19 from the United States, Italy and Spain.

Using immunoSEQ multiplex PCR, the repertoire was profiled, and TCRdb retains in-frame clones only, with some absent. Altogether 210,000 or so clones are present, 80% being singletons, with the ten largest covering about 4.3%. This TCR derives from a man under 40 with acute COVID-19. The specimen was PBMCs or T cells enriched from blood (not recorded which). The chain joins TRBV9 to TRBJ1-1; no clear D gene. CDR3 sequence reads: CASSSEVASEAFF. The CDR3 region has the DNA TGTGCCAGCAGCTCAGAGGTGGCCTCTGAAGCTTTCTTT.